The 18 T cell receptor beta chains in this list originate from one sample, sequenced in a study of blood T cells in healthy people across ages. Then a second PCR, running roughly 7 to 11 cycles, was carried out with a sample-barcoded 5' primer and a J-beta primer mix. MiXCR, applied by TCRdb to the 5' RACE reads, yields one record per CDR3 protein. The repertoire holds more than 900,000 distinct CDR3 sequences, with approximately 25% as singletons. These data also formed part of another study, on T cells of mothers and their children.

The specimen sequenced was blood. These receptors all come from a girl aged 2 to 9 in good health.

This chain joins TRBV12-3 or TRBV12-4 and TRBJ2-5; D is possibly TRBD1 (5 bases). The J call may not be correct, given that the DNA end is closer to TRBJ2-1. The CDR3 is made up of 14 amino acids. The DNA of the CDR3 is TGTGCCAGCAGTTTACAGGGATCATTTGATGAGCAGTTCTTC. It is translated as CASSLQGSFDEQFF.

This clonotype has just a few counts. The chain has TRBV7-9 and TRBJ1-4; D remains unclear. The V and J ends lost 5 bases and 6 bases respectively, with 7 bases between them. This CDR3 is 12 amino acids long. The germline CDR1 and CDR2 sequences are SEHNR and FQNEAQ (reference sequence). Here the CDR3 DNA reads TGTGCCAGCAGCCCCTTTGATGAAAAACTGTTTTTT. It is translated as CASSPFDEKLFF. Complete variable domain (other parts from reference TRBV7-9 and TRBJ1-4): DTGVSQNPRHKITKRGQNVTFRCDPISEHNRLYWYRQTLGQGPEFLTYFQNEAQLEKSRLLSDRFSAERPKGSFSTLEIQRTEQGDSAMYLCASSPFDEKLFFGSGTQLSVL.

This clonotype has more than one count but fewer than ten. This rearrangement joins TRBV15 to TRBJ2-3; D gene unclear. V lost 0 bases and J lost 0, with 7 bases in between. CDR3 size: 15 residues. Germline V lookup: CDR1 LNHNV, CDR2 YYDKDF (reference sequence). The CDR3 spells CATSREHISTDTQYF. The CDR3 coding sequence is TGTGCCACCAGCAGAGAACATATTAGCACAGATACGCAGTATTTT.

The V gene is TRBV7-3, the J gene TRBJ2-5, with unresolved D. The J call is in doubt because the DNA end fits TRBJ2-7 better. This CDR3 is 14 amino acids long. Germline loops: CDR1 SGHTA, CDR2 FQGTGA. CDR3 amino acids: CASSLIPHPYEQYF. CDR3 bases: TGTGCCAGCAGCTTAATTCCACACCCATACGAGCAGTACTTC.

This clonotype was counted many times. The chain combines TRBV7-6 with TRBJ2-1; D unclear. V lost 1 base to trimming and J lost 6 bases, with 13 bases between them. Germline CDR1 and CDR2: SGHVS and FNYEAQ. The CDR3 has 15 amino acids. This CDR3 is CASSLDLWAVNEQFF. The CDR3 nucleotides read TGTGCCAGCAGCTTAGATTTGTGGGCAGTCAATGAGCAGTTCTTC.

This clonotype was recorded a few times. V and J are TRBV7-2 and TRBJ2-2, with D tentatively TRBD1 (5 bases). The germline V gene has CDR1 SGHTA and CDR2 FQGNSA. The V gene lost 5 bases and the J gene lost 8 bases, with 15 bases spanning the gap. This CDR3 has 14 amino acids. CDR3 sequence (DNA): TGTGCCAGCAGCCCCTGGGGCGACTCGGGGGAGCTGTTTTTT. Encoded protein: CASSPWGDSGELFF.

The chain is built from TRBV6-5 and TRBJ2-5; D possibly matches TRBD1 or TRBD2 (6 bases each). The DNA matches TRBJ2-7 better at its end, which makes the J call doubtful. CDR1 and CDR2 (germline): MNHEY, SVGAGI. The CDR3 extends over 14 amino acids. DNA of the CDR3: TGTGCCAGCAGTTACTTCGGGGGCCCCTACGAGCAGTACTTC. Translation gives CASSYFGGPYEQYF.

J is TRBJ2-1 and V is TRBV29-1; D unresolved. The J call may be faulty, since TRBJ2-7 better matches the DNA end. This CDR3 has 13 residues. Germline V lookup: CDR1 SQVTM, CDR2 ANQGSEA. The CDR3 bases are TGCAGCGTCGCAGTCGATCAGAGTTACCAGCAGTACTTC. It is translated as CSVAVDQSYQQYF.

The J gene is TRBJ2-1, the V gene TRBV6-5; a weak D match, TRBD2 (6 bases). Germline CDR1 is MNHEY and CDR2 is SVGAGI. This CDR3 region has 12 residues. With 8 bases removed from V and 6 bases from J, the gap between germline ends came to 11 bases. CDR3 sequence (DNA): TGTGCCAGCGGACTATTTGGCAATGAGCAGTTCTTC. Translation: CASGLFGNEQFF.

The sample holds a few counts of this clonotype. J is TRBJ2-7 and V is TRBV6-6; TRBD1 is a possible D gene (5 bases). The CDR3 is 12 amino acids. Germline-derived CDR1 and CDR2 are MNHNY and SVGAGI (reference sequence). V was pared by 2 bases and J by 5 bases, with 7 bases between. The CDR3 reads CASSYRGHEQYF. CDR3 DNA: TGTGCCAGCAGTTACAGGGGCCACGAGCAGTACTTC.

This clonotype was counted only a few times. The chain links TRBV29-1 to TRBJ2-5; tentatively, D is TRBD2 (6 bases). The J call may be in error: the DNA end matches TRBJ2-1 better. From germline, CDR1 is SQVTM and CDR2 ANQGSEA. The CDR3 runs 15 residues. This CDR3 is CSVEDAGNVSYEQFF. The CDR3 DNA is TGCAGCGTTGAAGATGCGGGAAATGTATCTTATGAGCAGTTCTTC.

This clonotype has more than one count but fewer than ten. V is TRBV2 and J is TRBJ2-1; 8 bases fit TRBD1. Germline-derived CDR1 and CDR2 are SNHLY and FYNNEI. This CDR3 has 21 residues. V lost 4 bases and J lost 0; bases outside the gene matches: 20. CDR3 sequence (DNA): TGTGCCAGCAGTGGCCAGACTTTAGGGGTCAGACAGGGGACCTCCTACAATGAGCAGTTCTTC. Its translation is CASSGQTLGVRQGTSYNEQFF.

This clonotype was detected only a few times. The chain combines TRBV29-1 with TRBJ2-2; a weak D match, TRBD1 (6 bases). This CDR3 has 15 amino acids. The germline CDR1 and CDR2 sequences are SQVTM and ANQGSEA. V was pared by 3 bases and J by 3 bases, with 14 bases between. CDR3 DNA sequence: TGCAGCGTTGATGGGGGCCCGCGGCACACCGGGGAGCTGTTTTTT. Its protein product is CSVDGGPRHTGELFF.

A few counts support this clonotype. The chain recombines TRBV4-2 with TRBJ2-5; the D call may be TRBD1 or TRBD2 (6 bases each). V dropped 1 base and J dropped 4 bases, with 13 bases sitting between them. The CDR3 is 15 residues long. Looked up from germline, CDR1 is LGHNA and CDR2 is YNFKEQ. The CDR3 nucleotides are TGTGCCAGCAGCCAAGGGGCACAGGGAGGAGAGACCCAGTACTTC. Translated: CASSQGAQGGETQYF.

This rearrangement joins TRBV5-6 to TRBJ1-2; D is ambiguous. V was shortened by 4 bases and J by 8 bases, with 21 bases between the two germline ends. CDR1 is SGHDT and CDR2 is YYEEEE in the germline V gene. CDR3 length: 15 residues. The DNA for the CDR3 is TGTGCCAGCAGCCCCACGGTCCGAGGGAAGGAAGGCTACACCTTC. Amino acids: CASSPTVRGKEGYTF. Complete variable domain (other parts from reference TRBV5-6 and TRBJ1-2): DAGVTQSPTHLIKTRGQQVTLRCSPKSGHDTVSWYQQALGQGPQFIFQYYEEEERQRGNFPDRFSGHQFPNYSSELNVNALLLGDSALYLCASSPTVRGKEGYTFGSGTRLTVV.

V usage is TRBV28 and J usage is TRBJ2-1, with a weak D call TRBD1 (8 bases). The J call is in doubt because the DNA end fits TRBJ2-7 better. This CDR3 spans 17 amino acids. Germline V gives CDR1 MDHEN, CDR2 SYDVKM. In nucleotides, the CDR3 is TGTGCCAGCAGTTCGACCCCCGGACAGGGAGGGACCTACGAGCAGTACTTC. Protein sequence: CASSSTPGQGGTYEQYF.

This clonotype has a single count. In nucleotides, the CDR3 is TGTGCCAGCAGGACGAGGGGAGAAGAGACCCAGTACTTC. It translates to CASRTRGEETQYF. This chain links TRBV6-5 with TRBJ2-5; D may correspond to TRBD1 or TRBD2 (5 bases each). Germline V CDR1 and CDR2: MNHEY, SVGAGI. Trimming took 6 bases from V and 3 from J, leaving 11 bases between them. This CDR3 is 13 amino acids long.

As regards this clonotype: Mismatch with germline at one junction end may stem from a read error. The J gene is TRBJ2-5, the V gene TRBV7-2, with D uncertain. CDR1 and CDR2 from the germline V gene are SGHTA and FQGNSA. The CDR3 has 12 amino acids. CDR3 in amino acids: CASSFIGATQCF. For the CDR3, the DNA is TGTGCCAGCAGCTTTATTGGCGCGACCCAGTGCTTC.